Following are 2 T cell receptor beta chains from one sample sequenced in a study of molecular identifiers for immune sequencing clone quantification. TCRdb re-derived calls from the PCR reads in MiXCR, one entry per CDR3 protein. The data contain about 35,000 distinct CDR3 sequences, under 20% of them singletons. The specimen was naive CD8+ T cells from blood, with Jurkat cell RNA spiked in. Indicated subset: FACS-sorted CD8+CD4-CCR7+CD45RA+ naive T cells. Receptors were obtained from a human donor in good health. Some libraries in this study had Jurkat cell RNA spiked in.

This clonotype was detected ten times or more. The chain combines TRBV6-6 with TRBJ2-7; no firm D call. CDR3 length: 12 amino acids. The V gene lost 4 bases and the J gene lost 5 bases, with 9 bases spanning the gap. The germline V gene encodes CDR1 MNHNY and CDR2 SVGAGI (reference sequence). The chain's CDR3 is CASSSSPHEQYF. Here the CDR3 DNA reads TGTGCCAGCAGTTCATCCCCCCACGAGCAGTACTTC.

In the case of this clonotype: A much larger clone differs from this one at a single base, so this may be a read error. The final CDR3 position lacks the conserved phenylalanine or tryptophan, pointing to a likely read error. The V call is TRBV7-6, the J call TRBJ2-1, with TRBD2 matching over 7 bases. The V gene end was trimmed by 1 base and the J gene end by 8 bases; junction bases not matched to a gene: 17. Germline V lookup: CDR1 SGHVS, CDR2 FNYEAQ. The CDR3 length is 18 residues. CDR3 sequence reads: CASSLVLGLDSWGDEQFS. The CDR3 nucleotides are TGTGCCAGCAGCTTAGTATTAGGACTAGATAGTTGGGGGGATGAGCAGTTCTCC.